The rows below give T cell receptor beta chains drawn from one sample of a study of T cell responses to AZD1222 COVID-19 vaccine. Assay used: immunoSEQ multiplex PCR; TCRdb lists only in-frame clones, some missing. The table records 100,000 to 120,000 clones, over 75% of them present only once. This sample comprised peripheral blood, obtained on day 0 of AZD1222 vaccination. The receptors come from an adult in good health. Each CDR3 is given with its conserved first and last residue.

V gene	J gene	CDR3 protein
TRBV28	TRBJ1-6	CASSPAGGDTTFHF
TRBV7-6	TRBJ1-2	CASSPQGNYGYTF
TRBV10-3	TRBJ1-5	CAISEAGEGFYNQPQHF
TRBV7-9	TRBJ2-7	CASSSDEQYF
TRBV5-4	TRBJ1-1	CASSPGQLGTEAFF
TRBV7-2	TRBJ2-3	CASSLVGLADDTQYF
TRBV5-5	TRBJ2-1	CASSFGADFFRGEQFF
TRBV5-1	TRBJ1-2	CASHDRDYGYTF
TRBV6-1	TRBJ1-5	CASSDRGMRNQPQHF
TRBV19	TRBJ2-7	CASSIGGPAGGPYEQYF
TRBV12-3/TRBV12-4	TRBJ1-2	CASSLIDGYTF
TRBV9	TRBJ1-3	CASSVGLTGGASGNTIYF
TRBV7-9	TRBJ2-7	CASRDTTGTFDFEQYF
TRBV2	TRBJ1-2	CASSAAGGRGGYTF
TRBV6-1	TRBJ1-2	CASGDRVNYGYTF
TRBV5-6	TRBJ1-1	CASSDARAGNTEAFF
TRBV7-9	TRBJ2-7	CASSLVEGNDEQYF
TRBV5-5	TRBJ2-1	CASSMPGLAGNEQFF
TRBV6-2/TRBV6-3	TRBJ2-7	CASSYSDRIFYEQYF
TRBV18	TRBJ1-2	CASSPDYRTGGGGYTF
TRBV3-1/TRBV3-2	TRBJ1-4	CASSQVLGGEKLFF
TRBV15	TRBJ2-1	CATSRDPGTGPNEQFF
TRBV2	TRBJ2-5	CASRSTSGGGETQYF
TRBV18	TRBJ2-4	CASSPSGLQNIQYF
TRBV27	TRBJ2-1	CASSPATLIGSRSYNEQFF
TRBV11-3	TRBJ2-3	CASSLGNTQYF
TRBV5-1	TRBJ2-7	CASSSTGVNYEQYF
TRBV11-1	TRBJ2-7	CASSFSGPGVGEQYF
TRBV29-1	TRBJ2-5	CSVDQTGVVETQYF
TRBV21-1	TRBJ2-1	CASSKGANSDRGFSEQFF
TRBV7-6	TRBJ1-3	CASSLQQGVNGNTIYF
TRBV28	TRBJ1-3	CASSSRGAGNTIYF
TRBV6-5	TRBJ2-7	CASGRGEALYEQYF
TRBV21-1	TRBJ2-7	CASSKARTPSSYEQYF
TRBV29-1	TRBJ2-1	CSVSRSGEQFF
TRBV9	TRBJ1-3	CASSVGEGQTIYF
TRBV7-8	TRBJ1-2	CASSSRLDYGYTF
TRBV11-1	TRBJ1-1	CASSLADLAMNTEAFF
TRBV11-2	TRBJ2-1	CASSLALARSGFF
TRBV25-1	TRBJ1-4	CASSEYGRQNEKLFF
TRBV19	TRBJ1-2	CASSPVGNYGYTF
TRBV3-1/TRBV3-2	TRBJ2-7	CASSPYRGTLSEQYF
TRBV27	TRBJ1-1	CASSLSPRADTEAFF
TRBV13	TRBJ2-5	CASSLGRETQYF
TRBV5-1	TRBJ2-7	CASSLNPGTGVYEQYF
TRBV2	TRBJ1-4	CASNDRGYDEKLFF
TRBV6-5	TRBJ1-6	CASSYAGTGYSPLHF
TRBV27	TRBJ1-5	CASSSYGTGGYQPQHF
TRBV10-3	TRBJ1-1	CAISPGTGTKAFF
TRBV12-3/TRBV12-4	TRBJ2-5	CASSPRVQETQYF
TRBV19	TRBJ2-5	CASSRYRKQETQYF
TRBV3-1/TRBV3-2	TRBJ2-1	CASSTPTSGGLTNEQFF
TRBV24-1	TRBJ1-1	CATSDTGHLNTEAFF